The clone carrying this T cell receptor beta chain showed up many times. Documented time point: patch test 2, 6 weeks after DPC sensitization. Treatment given: therapeutic diphenylcyclopropenone sensitization with weekly scalp DPC. It was from unfractionated whole blood that total RNA was extracted. This record comes from a study of human T cells and chemical hapten exposure. Study-level background: The use of 2% DPC on approximately 2 cm by approximately 2 cm of upper inner arm skin constituted sensitization. Doses of diphenylcyclopropenone went to the patients' scalps weekly throughout the approximately 25-week study. Recorded diagnoses among the mostly female patients were alopecia areata, totalis or universalis.

MiXCR was run by TCRdb on the RACE reads, yielding one entry per CDR3 protein. This table holds 350,000 to 400,000 distinct CDR3 sequences, 6% to 7% found once. Germline lookup yields CDR1 SGHNT and CDR2 YYREEE (reference sequence). The CDR3 is 16 residues long. V lost 3 bases and J 8 bases, leaving 21 bases between the germline ends. This TCR was recovered from a young woman with alopecia areata. Some clones in this sample may be carry-over from other donors' samples. The specimen was whole blood, collected in connection with sensitization to the hapten diphenylcyclopropenone (DPC). The rearrangement links TRBV5-4 to TRBJ2-1; tentatively, D is TRBD2 (7 bases). CDR3 region: CASSSGWGGAGDEQFF. In nucleotides, the CDR3 is TGTGCCAGCAGCTCAGGTTGGGGGGGGGCCGGTGATGAGCAGTTCTTC. The full variable domain, completed using reference TRBV5-4 and TRBJ2-1, is ETGVTQSPTHLIKTRGQQVTLRCSSQSGHNTVSWYQQALGQGPQFIFQYYREEENGRGNFPPRFSGLQFPNYSSELNVNALELDDSALYLCASSSGWGGAGDEQFFGPGTRLTVL.